This T cell receptor beta chain came from a study of blood T cell repertoires in COVID-19. The overall study: Samples of COVID-19 (acute and convalescent) were obtained from the United States, Italy and Spain.

Sequenced by immunoSEQ multiplex PCR; TCRdb stores in-frame clones only, minus some. This table holds more than 150,000 clones, approximately 78% found once. The germline gives CDR1 LGHDT, CDR2 YNNKEL (reference sequence). The CDR3 contains 14 residues. The germline V and J ends were trimmed by 4 bases and 7 bases, with 14 bases remaining between them. The recovered donors of Cohort 3 showed two negative PCRs, clearance, or symptom resolution. This TCR was recovered from a woman aged 50 to 65 who had recovered from COVID-19. This chain joins TRBV3-1 (or the pseudogene TRBV3-2) and TRBJ2-4; no reliable D call. Sequenced input: PBMCs or T cells enriched from blood (not recorded which). The CDR3 coding sequence is TGTGCCAGCAGCCCTGGAGTGCTAGTGAACATTCAGTACTTC. Residues: CASSPGVLVNIQYF.